The 25 T cell receptor beta chains in this list originate from one sample, sequenced in a study of T cell responses to AZD1222 COVID-19 vaccine. The assay was immunoSEQ multiplex PCR, and TCRdb's table has in-frame clones only and misses some. The sample holds 90,000 to 120,000 clones, around 90% seen once. The specimen comprised peripheral blood, sampled on day 0 of AZD1222 vaccination. These TCRs come from an adult in good health.

The V and J genes are TRBV4-2 and TRBJ2-3; D possibly corresponds to TRBD1 (6 bases). Trimming pared 4 bases from V and 5 bases from J, leaving 13 bases between. Germline loops: CDR1 LGHNA, CDR2 YNFKEQ. The CDR3 covers 14 residues. The CDR3 protein is CASSLQRGQDTQYF. In DNA, the CDR3 is TGTGCCAGCAGCCTACAGAGGGGACAAGATACGCAGTATTTT.

This chain connects TRBV3-1 (or the pseudogene TRBV3-2) to TRBJ1-1, with a tentative D call TRBD1 (5 bases). Germline loops: CDR1 LGHDT, CDR2 YNNKEL (reference sequence). V lost 7 bases to trimming and J lost 7 bases, with 10 bases between them. The CDR3 has 11 amino acids. The CDR3 DNA sequence: TGTGCCAGCACTACGGGGGTTGAAGCTTTCTTT. This translates into CASTTGVEAFF.

CDR3 coding DNA: TGTGCCAGCAGTGACGCGGGGACAGGGTTTCCCCAAAACTATGGCTACACCTTC. Translating gives CASSDAGTGFPQNYGYTF. The J gene is TRBJ1-2, the V gene TRBV2; 9 bases match TRBD1. V shed 3 bases, J shed 2 bases, and the junction held 13 bases outside the gene matches. The CDR3 length is 18 residues. Germline CDR1 is SNHLY and CDR2 is FYNNEI.

The chain carries TRBV5-5 and TRBJ2-7, with D possibly matching TRBD1 (6 bases). Trimming cost V 5 bases and J 5 bases, with 14 bases left between them. The CDR3 runs to 13 residues. Per the germline V gene, CDR1 is SGHKS and CDR2 is YYEKEE (reference sequence). DNA for the CDR3: TGTGCCAGCAGAACCGTACAGGGAAACGAGCAGTACTTC. Encoded protein: CASRTVQGNEQYF.

The chain recombines TRBV25-1 with TRBJ1-2; D is ambiguous. V lost 3 bases to trimming and J lost 7 bases, with 12 bases between them. CDR1 is MGHDK and CDR2 is SYGVNS in the germline V gene. The CDR3 runs to 13 residues. The CDR3: CASSEVGLRGYTF. CDR3 DNA sequence: TGTGCCAGCAGTGAGGTAGGACTTCGTGGCTACACCTTC.

This clone was seen only once. The gene calls are TRBV7-8 and TRBJ1-5; D gene ambiguous. Trimming removed 0 bases at V and 6 bases at J, with 18 bases between. CDR1 and CDR2 (germline): SGHVS, FQNEAQ. The CDR3 has 17 amino acids. CDR3 DNA: TGTGCCAGCAGCTTAGCGTTCAAATCGCAGCGGGGTCAGCCCCAGCATTTT. It specifies CASSLAFKSQRGQPQHF.

The chain links TRBV7-2 to TRBJ1-3; 10 nucleotides align to TRBD1. V dropped 5 bases and J dropped 7; count of bases not matched to a gene: 8. Looked up from germline, CDR1 is SGHTA and CDR2 is FQGNSA. The CDR3 spans 15 residues. The CDR3 protein is CASSIWDRGTNTIYF. The CDR3 nucleotides are TGTGCCAGCAGCATCTGGGACAGGGGAACTAACACCATATATTTT.

This clone showed up just once. The V gene is TRBV6-5, the J gene TRBJ1-2, with D tentatively TRBD1 (5 bases). This CDR3 is built from 15 residues. Germline CDR1 is MNHEY and CDR2 is SVGAGI. V lost 4 bases and J 3 bases, leaving 15 bases between the germline ends. Here the CDR3 reads CASSSPARGDYGYTF. The CDR3 DNA sequence: TGTGCCAGCAGTTCTCCGGCCAGAGGGGACTATGGCTACACCTTC.

The sample holds a few counts of this clone. The genes are TRBV7-2 and TRBJ2-1; D possibly corresponds to TRBD2 (7 bases). The length of the CDR3 is 16 residues. V was cut by 1 base and J by 0 bases, with 10 bases left in between. Germline V gene data show CDR1 as SGHTA and CDR2 as FQGNSA. Here the CDR3 DNA reads TGTGCCAGCAGCTTAGGGGGGGGCGTCTCCTACAATGAGCAGTTCTTC. It encodes CASSLGGGVSYNEQFF.

The genes are TRBV4-2 and TRBJ2-1; 11 nucleotides align to TRBD2. The CDR3 extends over 14 amino acids. From germline, CDR1 is LGHNA and CDR2 YNFKEQ. Germline trimming cut 5 bases from V and 7 bases from J; bases unmatched to any gene: 4. The CDR3 spells CASSGGLADNEQFF. In nucleotides, the CDR3 is TGTGCCAGCAGCGGGGGACTAGCGGATAATGAGCAGTTCTTC.

The CDR3 sequence is CASSEDLAMAYEQYF. CDR3 in DNA: TGTGCCAGCAGCGAAGACTTGGCCATGGCCTACGAGCAGTACTTC. The chain is built from TRBV5-5 and TRBJ2-7; no definite D call. The V gene's germline CDR1 is SGHKS and CDR2 YYEKEE (reference sequence). The ends were cut back, 4 bases at V and 2 bases at J, with 16 bases in the middle. The CDR3 extends over 15 amino acids. The full variable domain, in which reference TRBV5-5 and TRBJ2-7 provide the parts outside the CDR3, is DAGVTQSPTHLIKTRGQQVTLRCSPISGHKSVSWYQQVLGQGPQFIFQYYEKEERGRGNFPDRFSARQFPNYSSELNVNALLLGDSALYLCASSEDLAMAYEQYFGPGTRLTVT.

The V gene is TRBV5-4, the J gene TRBJ1-2; weak D call: TRBD1 (5 bases). The V gene lost 1 base and the J gene lost 6 bases, with 13 bases spanning the gap. The CDR3 has 14 amino acids. Germline CDR1 SGHNT, CDR2 YYREEE (reference sequence). The CDR3 DNA reads TGTGCCAGCAGCTTGCCGCTGGAGGGGCATGGCTACACCTTC. Translation gives CASSLPLEGHGYTF.

The chain has TRBV30 and TRBJ2-7; D gene uncertain. Germline V gene sequence: CDR1 GTSNPN, CDR2 SVGIG (reference sequence). The CDR3 runs to 13 residues. V was shortened by 1 base and J by 2 bases, with 9 bases between the two germline ends. The CDR3 nucleotides read TGTGCCTGGAGTGGGGTTGGGGCCTACGAGCAGTACTTC. Amino acids: CAWSGVGAYEQYF.

The chain links TRBV6-5 to TRBJ2-1, with D perhaps TRBD1 (6 bases). Germline CDR1 reads MNHEY; CDR2 reads SVGAGI. Trimming took 10 bases from V and 4 from J, leaving 11 bases between them. This CDR3 has 12 amino acids. Written as DNA, the CDR3 is TGTGCCAACAAGGGGGTTTACAATGAGCAGTTCTTC. This encodes CANKGVYNEQFF.

The CDR3 protein is CASTGYQATEAFF. The CDR3 DNA is TGTGCCAGTACTGGTTATCAGGCCACTGAAGCTTTCTTT. J is TRBJ1-1 and V is TRBV6-5; no clear D. The V gene's germline CDR1 is MNHEY and CDR2 SVGAGI. The ends were cut back, 9 bases at V and 4 bases at J, with 15 bases in the middle. This CDR3 is 13 amino acids long.

The chain recombines TRBV7-9 with TRBJ2-2; D may be TRBD1 or TRBD2 (6 bases each). CDR3 length equals 15 residues. Germline-derived CDR1 and CDR2 are SEHNR and FQNEAQ (reference sequence). V was cut by 6 bases and J by 5 bases, with 16 bases left in between. CDR3 region: CASSGAQGGTGELFF. The DNA for the CDR3 is TGTGCCAGCAGTGGTGCACAGGGAGGAACCGGGGAGCTGTTTTTT. Complete variable domain (other parts from reference TRBV7-9 and TRBJ2-2): DTGVSQNPRHKITKRGQNVTFRCDPISEHNRLYWYRQTLGQGPEFLTYFQNEAQLEKSRLLSDRFSAERPKGSFSTLEIQRTEQGDSAMYLCASSGAQGGTGELFFGEGSRLTVL.

This sequence joins TRBV2 and TRBJ1-1; D unclear. The V end lost 7 bases, the J end lost 0 bases, and 12 bases lay between the germline ends. This CDR3 region has 14 residues. From germline, CDR1 is SNHLY and CDR2 FYNNEI. The CDR3 nucleotides read TGTGCCAGCAAACTCGCAGGATTGAACACTGAAGCTTTCTTT. This translates into CASKLAGLNTEAFF. The full variable domain, rest sourced from reference TRBV2 and TRBJ1-1, is EPEVTQTPSHQVTQMGQEVILRCVPISNHLYFYWYRQILGQKVEFLVSFYNNEISEKSEIFDDQFSVERPDGSNFTLKIRSTKLEDSAMYFCASKLAGLNTEAFFGQGTRLTVV.

This clone was seen more than once but under ten times. CDR3 region: CASSTDTRGGYTF. The CDR3 DNA reads TGTGCCAGCAGCACGGACACTCGCGGCGGCTACACCTTC. The chain couples TRBV5-6 to TRBJ1-2; D is possibly TRBD1 (5 bases). CDR1 and CDR2 (germline): SGHDT, YYEEEE. Trimming left V 4 bases short and J 8 bases short, with 15 bases between. CDR3 length: 13 residues.

The gene calls are TRBV15 and TRBJ2-7; either TRBD1 or TRBD2 may supply D (5 bases each). Between the trimmed V and J ends, which lost 4 bases and 3 bases, there was a span of 16 bases. From germline, CDR1 is LNHNV and CDR2 YYDKDF (reference sequence). The CDR3 length is 15 residues. The CDR3 region has the DNA TGTGCCACCAGCATACCAAGGGGACGGGACTACGAGCAGTACTTC. Amino acids: CATSIPRGRDYEQYF.

The chain is built from TRBV3-1 (or the pseudogene TRBV3-2) and TRBJ1-5; D possibly corresponds to TRBD1 (6 bases). Per germline, CDR1 LGHDT and CDR2 YNNKEL (reference sequence). V dropped 4 bases and J dropped 0 bases, with 10 bases sitting between them. This CDR3 is 15 amino acids long. CDR3 nucleotides: TGTGCCAGCAGCCCGGGAGGGGGTAGCAATCAGCCCCAGCATTTT. Protein: CASSPGGGSNQPQHF.

The chain has TRBV7-2 and TRBJ1-2; D may be TRBD1 (6 bases). Germline CDR1 reads SGHTA; CDR2 reads FQGNSA. This CDR3 comprises 12 residues. Deletions cut 4 bases from V and 3 bases from J, with 6 bases between. CDR3 amino acids: CASSYRDYGYTF. The CDR3 nucleotides read TGTGCCAGCAGCTACAGGGACTATGGCTACACCTTC.

The chain recombines TRBV11-2 with TRBJ2-2; D possibly corresponds to TRBD2 (6 bases). The CDR3 length is 18 residues. Germline values: CDR1 SGHAT, CDR2 FQNNGV. The ends were cut back, 1 base at V and 3 bases at J, with 18 bases in the middle. CDR3 nucleotides: TGTGCCAGCAGCTTAGGGCGGGCCTTCGGAGGGTACACCGGGGAGCTGTTTTTT. Amino acid sequence: CASSLGRAFGGYTGELFF. The whole variable domain, remainder taken from reference TRBV11-2 and TRBJ2-2, is EAGVAQSPRYKIIEKRQSVAFWCNPISGHATLYWYQQILGQGPKLLIQFQNNGVVDDSQLPKDRFSAERLKGVDSTLKIQPAKLEDSAVYLCASSLGRAFGGYTGELFFGEGSRLTVL.

The V call is TRBV18, the J call TRBJ2-3; 12 bases are a match to TRBD2. J was trimmed by 6 bases and V by 5 bases; bases with no gene match: 6. The CDR3 runs 15 residues. Germline-derived CDR1 and CDR2 are KGHSH and LQKENI. The CDR3 nucleotides are TGTGCCAGCTCATACGGACTAGCGGGGAAGGATACGCAGTATTTT. Translated: CASSYGLAGKDTQYF.

The chain combines TRBV13 with TRBJ1-1, with a weak D call TRBD1 (5 bases). This CDR3 region has 15 residues. Germline V gene lookup returns CDR1 PRHDT and CDR2 FYEKMQ (reference sequence). The V gene lost 4 bases and the J gene lost 6 bases, with 18 bases spanning the gap. The CDR3 region is CASSWESGTVSEAFF. The CDR3 nucleotides read TGTGCCAGCAGCTGGGAATCGGGGACCGTATCTGAAGCTTTCTTT.

The CDR3 bases are TGTGCCAGTAGTACGGTTTCGCGAGAGACCCAGTACTTC. It encodes CASSTVSRETQYF. The J gene is TRBJ2-5, the V gene TRBV19; D is unclear. The CDR3 is 13 residues long. Trimming cost V 4 bases and J 4 bases, with 10 bases left between them. Germline V gives CDR1 LNHDA, CDR2 SQIVND (reference sequence).